Each of the 3 T cell receptor beta chains below was sequenced from the same sample in a study of a mutant IDH1 vaccine in newly diagnosed glioma. Specified time point: week 23, last vaccination. Doses comprised 300 ug of mutant IDH1 20-mer peptide each, plus topical imiquimod. Sequencing used immunoSEQ multiplex PCR; TCRdb keeps in-frame clones, though not all of them. The sample lists around 60,000 clones; approximately 85% were seen once. Which antigens these TCRs recognize remains unknown. The specimen was PBMCs, collected from a glioma patient whose treatment included an IDH1 peptide vaccine. The receptors were sampled from a man in his thirties or forties with glioma.

The chain links TRBV7-6 to TRBJ2-1; 7 nucleotides line up with TRBD2. The CDR3 totals 17 residues. J was trimmed by 3 bases and V by 5 bases; bases with no gene match: 13. Germline V gene lookup returns CDR1 SGHVS and CDR2 FNYEAQ. The CDR3 nucleotides read TGTGCCAGCAGCCCCCGGTGGGGGGGATCCTACTACAATGAGCAGTTCTTC. Translated: CASSPRWGGSYYNEQFF.

The chain employs TRBV5-1 and TRBJ2-7; D unclear. The CDR3 loop spans 12 amino acids. Trimming shortened V by 6 bases and J by 2 bases, and 9 bases separated the two germline ends. CDR1 and CDR2 from the germline V gene are SGHRS and YFSETQ. CDR3 sequence reads: CASTGPAYEQYF. The CDR3 bases are TGCGCCAGCACCGGGCCAGCCTACGAGCAGTACTTC. The full variable domain, rest sourced from reference TRBV5-1 and TRBJ2-7, is KAGVTQTPRYLIKTRGQQVTLSCSPISGHRSVSWYQQTPGQGLQFLFEYFSETQRNKGNFPGRFSGRQFSNSRSEMNVSTLELGDSALYLCASTGPAYEQYFGPGTRLTVT.

The chain uses TRBV5-1 and TRBJ2-3, with a tentative D call TRBD1 (6 bases). The CDR3 contains 14 residues. Germline CDR1 is SGHRS and CDR2 is YFSETQ. Trimming removed 4 bases at V and 1 base at J, with 10 bases between. CDR3 sequence reads: CASSRDKGTDTQYF. DNA for the CDR3: TGCGCCAGCAGCCGGGACAAAGGCACAGATACGCAGTATTTT.